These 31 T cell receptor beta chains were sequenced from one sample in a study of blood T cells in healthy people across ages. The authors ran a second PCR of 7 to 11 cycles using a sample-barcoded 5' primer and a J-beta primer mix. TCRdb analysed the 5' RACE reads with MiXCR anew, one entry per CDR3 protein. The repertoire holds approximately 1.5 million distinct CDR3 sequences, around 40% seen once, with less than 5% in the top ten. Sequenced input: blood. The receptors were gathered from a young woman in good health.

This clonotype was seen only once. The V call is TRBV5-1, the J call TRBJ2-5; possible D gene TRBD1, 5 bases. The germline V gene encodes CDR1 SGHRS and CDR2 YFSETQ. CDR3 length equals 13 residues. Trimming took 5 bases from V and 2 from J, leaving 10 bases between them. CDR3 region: CASRSDRQETQYF. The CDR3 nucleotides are TGCGCCAGCAGATCTGACAGACAAGAGACCCAGTACTTC.

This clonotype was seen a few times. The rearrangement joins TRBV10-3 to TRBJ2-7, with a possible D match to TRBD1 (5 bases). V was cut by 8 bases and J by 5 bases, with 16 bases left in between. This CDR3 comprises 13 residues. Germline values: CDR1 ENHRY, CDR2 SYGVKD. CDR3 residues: CAISTDSPNEQYF. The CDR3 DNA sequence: TGTGCCATCTCTACAGACAGCCCGAACGAGCAGTACTTC.

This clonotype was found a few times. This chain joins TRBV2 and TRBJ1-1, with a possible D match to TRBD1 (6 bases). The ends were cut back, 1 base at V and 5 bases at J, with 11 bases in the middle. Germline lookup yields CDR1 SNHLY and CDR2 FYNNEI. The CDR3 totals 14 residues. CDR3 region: CASSEGQVETEAFF. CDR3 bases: TGTGCCAGCAGTGAAGGACAGGTGGAAACTGAAGCTTTCTTT.

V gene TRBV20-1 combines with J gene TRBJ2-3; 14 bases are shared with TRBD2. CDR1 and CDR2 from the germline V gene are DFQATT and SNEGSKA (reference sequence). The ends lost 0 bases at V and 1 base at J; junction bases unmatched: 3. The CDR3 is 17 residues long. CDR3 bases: TGCAGTGCTAGAGATCCGGGACTAGCGGGAGGCACAGATACGCAGTATTTT. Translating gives CSARDPGLAGGTDTQYF.

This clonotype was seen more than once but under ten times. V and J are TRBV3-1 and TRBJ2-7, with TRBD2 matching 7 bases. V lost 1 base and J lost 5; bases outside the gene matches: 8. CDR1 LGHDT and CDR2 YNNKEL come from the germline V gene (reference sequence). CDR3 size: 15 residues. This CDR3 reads CASSQGENLADEQYF. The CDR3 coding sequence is TGTGCCAGCAGCCAAGGGGAAAACCTAGCGGACGAGCAGTACTTC.

The chain's CDR3 is CSVEFLVSGATEAFF. In DNA, the CDR3 is TGCAGCGTTGAATTCTTAGTATCAGGGGCCACTGAAGCTTTCTTT. This chain joins TRBV29-1 and TRBJ1-1; maybe TRBD1 (6 bases). Trimming left V 2 bases short and J 4 bases short, with 17 bases between. There are 15 residues in the CDR3. The germline CDR1 and CDR2 sequences are SQVTM and ANQGSEA.

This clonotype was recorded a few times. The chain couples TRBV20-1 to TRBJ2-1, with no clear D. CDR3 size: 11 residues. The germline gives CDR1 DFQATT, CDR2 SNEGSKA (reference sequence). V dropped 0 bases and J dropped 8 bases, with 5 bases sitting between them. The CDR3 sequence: CSARDRDEQFF. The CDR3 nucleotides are TGCAGTGCTAGAGATCGGGATGAGCAGTTCTTC.

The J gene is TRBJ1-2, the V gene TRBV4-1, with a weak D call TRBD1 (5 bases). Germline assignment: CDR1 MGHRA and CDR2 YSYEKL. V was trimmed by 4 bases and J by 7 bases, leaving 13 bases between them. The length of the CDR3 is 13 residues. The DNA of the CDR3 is TGCGCCAGCAGCCCGGGGCTCCCCTCTGGCTACACCTTC. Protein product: CASSPGLPSGYTF.

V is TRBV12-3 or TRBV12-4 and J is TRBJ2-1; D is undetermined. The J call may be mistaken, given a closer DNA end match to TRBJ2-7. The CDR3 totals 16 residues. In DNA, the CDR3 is TGTGCCAGCAGTCCCTCCGTGGGCCGTTTTACCTGCGAGCAGTACTTC. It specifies CASSPSVGRFTCEQYF.

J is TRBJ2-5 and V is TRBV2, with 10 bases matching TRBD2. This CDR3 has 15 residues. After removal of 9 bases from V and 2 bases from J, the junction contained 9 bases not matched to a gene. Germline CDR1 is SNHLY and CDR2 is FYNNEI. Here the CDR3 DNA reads TGTGCCAGTGCTAGGACTAGCGGAATTCAAGAGACCCAGTACTTC. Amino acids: CASARTSGIQETQYF.

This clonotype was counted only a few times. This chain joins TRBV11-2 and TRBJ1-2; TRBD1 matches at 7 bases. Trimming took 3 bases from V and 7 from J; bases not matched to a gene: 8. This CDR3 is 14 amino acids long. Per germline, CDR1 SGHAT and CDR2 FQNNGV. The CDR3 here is CASSFGQAAGGYTF. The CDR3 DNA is TGTGCCAGCAGCTTCGGACAGGCCGCGGGTGGCTACACCTTC.

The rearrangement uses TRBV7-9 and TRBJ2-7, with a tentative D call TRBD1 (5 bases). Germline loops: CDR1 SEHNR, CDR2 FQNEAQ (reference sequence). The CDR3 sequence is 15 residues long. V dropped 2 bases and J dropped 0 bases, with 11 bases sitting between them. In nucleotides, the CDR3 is TGTGCCAGCAGCTTAAGGGGCCAGACCTCCTACGAGCAGTACTTC. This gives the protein CASSLRGQTSYEQYF.

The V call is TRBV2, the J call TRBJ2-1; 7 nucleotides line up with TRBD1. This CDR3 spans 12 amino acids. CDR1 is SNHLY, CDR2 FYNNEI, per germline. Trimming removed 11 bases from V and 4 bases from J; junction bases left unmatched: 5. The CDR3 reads CAGGQLYNEQFF. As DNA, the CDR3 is TGTGCCGGGGGACAGCTTTACAATGAGCAGTTCTTC.

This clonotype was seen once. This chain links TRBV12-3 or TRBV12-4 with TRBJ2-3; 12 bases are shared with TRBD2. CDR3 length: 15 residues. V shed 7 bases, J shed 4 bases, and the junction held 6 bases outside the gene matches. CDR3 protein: CASTVTSGGSDTQYF. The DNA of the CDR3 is TGTGCCAGCACCGTGACTAGCGGGGGCTCAGATACGCAGTATTTT.

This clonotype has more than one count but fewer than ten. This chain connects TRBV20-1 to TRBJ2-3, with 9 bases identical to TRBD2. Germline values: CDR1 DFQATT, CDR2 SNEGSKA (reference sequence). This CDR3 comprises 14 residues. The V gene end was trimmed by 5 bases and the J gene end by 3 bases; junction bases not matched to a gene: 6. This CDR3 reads CSAPPSGKTDTQYF. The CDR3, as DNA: TGCAGTGCTCCTCCTAGCGGGAAGACAGATACGCAGTATTTT.

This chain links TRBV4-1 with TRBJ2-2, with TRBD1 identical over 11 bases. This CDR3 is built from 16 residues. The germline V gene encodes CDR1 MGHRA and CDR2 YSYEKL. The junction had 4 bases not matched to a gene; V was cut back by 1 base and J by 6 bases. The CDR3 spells CASSQGGQGASGELFF. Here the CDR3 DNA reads TGCGCCAGCAGCCAAGGTGGACAGGGGGCGTCCGGGGAGCTGTTTTTT.

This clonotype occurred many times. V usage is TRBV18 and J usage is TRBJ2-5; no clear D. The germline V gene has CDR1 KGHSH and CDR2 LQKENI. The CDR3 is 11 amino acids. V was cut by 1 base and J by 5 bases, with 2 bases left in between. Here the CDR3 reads CASSPRETQYF. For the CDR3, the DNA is TGTGCCAGCTCACCACGGGAGACCCAGTACTTC.

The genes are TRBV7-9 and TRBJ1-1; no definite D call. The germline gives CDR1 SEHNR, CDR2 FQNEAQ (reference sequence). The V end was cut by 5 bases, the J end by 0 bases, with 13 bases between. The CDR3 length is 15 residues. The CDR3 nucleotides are TGTGCCAGCAGCACCACCCGGGCGGTGAACACTGAAGCTTTCTTT. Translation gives CASSTTRAVNTEAFF. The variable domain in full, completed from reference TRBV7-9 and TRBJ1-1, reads DTGVSQNPRHKITKRGQNVTFRCDPISEHNRLYWYRQTLGQGPEFLTYFQNEAQLEKSRLLSDRFSAERPKGSFSTLEIQRTEQGDSAMYLCASSTTRAVNTEAFFGQGTRLTVV.

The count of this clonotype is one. DNA for the CDR3: TGCAGTGCTAGAGGCCACAGGGGCTGGGGGCAGCAGTACTTC. Protein product: CSARGHRGWGQQYF. V gene TRBV20-1 combines with J gene TRBJ2-7; TRBD1 agrees at 7 bases. Germline values: CDR1 DFQATT, CDR2 SNEGSKA (reference sequence). The CDR3 extends over 14 amino acids. V lost 1 base, J lost 8 bases, and 11 bases stayed unmatched.

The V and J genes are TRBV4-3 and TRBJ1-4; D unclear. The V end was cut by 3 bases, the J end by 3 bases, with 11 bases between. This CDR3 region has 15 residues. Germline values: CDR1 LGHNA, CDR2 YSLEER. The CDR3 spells CASSQSFHSNEKLFF. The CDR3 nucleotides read TGCGCCAGCAGCCAGAGCTTCCATTCTAATGAAAAACTGTTTTTT.

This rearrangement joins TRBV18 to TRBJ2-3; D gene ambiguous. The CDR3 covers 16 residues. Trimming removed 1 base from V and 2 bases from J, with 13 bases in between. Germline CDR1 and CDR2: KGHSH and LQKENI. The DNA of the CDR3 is TGTGCCAGCTCACCACTCGACGAAATAGTCACAGATACGCAGTATTTT. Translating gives CASSPLDEIVTDTQYF.

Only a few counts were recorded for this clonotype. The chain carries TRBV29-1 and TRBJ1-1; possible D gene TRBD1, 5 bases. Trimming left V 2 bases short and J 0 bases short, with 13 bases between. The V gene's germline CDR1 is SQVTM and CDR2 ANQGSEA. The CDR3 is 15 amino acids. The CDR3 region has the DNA TGCAGCGTTGAAAGCAGGGTGAGCGTGAACACTGAAGCTTTCTTT. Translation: CSVESRVSVNTEAFF.

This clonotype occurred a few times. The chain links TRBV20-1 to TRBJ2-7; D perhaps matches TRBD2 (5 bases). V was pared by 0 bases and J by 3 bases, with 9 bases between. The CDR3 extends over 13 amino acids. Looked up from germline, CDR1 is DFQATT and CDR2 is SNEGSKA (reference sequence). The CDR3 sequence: CSAREGGYYEQYF. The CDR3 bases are TGCAGTGCTAGAGAGGGCGGGTACTACGAGCAGTACTTC.

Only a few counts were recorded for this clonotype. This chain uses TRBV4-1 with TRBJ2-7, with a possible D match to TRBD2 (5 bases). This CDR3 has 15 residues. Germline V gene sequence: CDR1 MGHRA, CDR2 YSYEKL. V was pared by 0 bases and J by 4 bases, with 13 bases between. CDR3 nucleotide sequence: TGCGCCAGCAGCCAAGATCCGGGGAGTCCTTACGAGCAGTACTTC. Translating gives CASSQDPGSPYEQYF.

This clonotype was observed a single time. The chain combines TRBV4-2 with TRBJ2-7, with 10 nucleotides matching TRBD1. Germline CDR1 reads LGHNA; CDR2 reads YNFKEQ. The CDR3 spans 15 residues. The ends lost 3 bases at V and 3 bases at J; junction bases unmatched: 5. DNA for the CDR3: TGTGCCAGCAGCCATTTGAGGACAGGGGGCTACGAGCAGTACTTC. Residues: CASSHLRTGGYEQYF.

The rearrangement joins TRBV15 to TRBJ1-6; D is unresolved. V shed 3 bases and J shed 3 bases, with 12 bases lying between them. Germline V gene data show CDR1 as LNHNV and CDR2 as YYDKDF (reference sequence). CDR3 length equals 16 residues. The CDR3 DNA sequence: TGTGCCACCAGCAGTCTGCACAGTAGCTATAATTCACCCCTCCACTTT. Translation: CATSSLHSSYNSPLHF.

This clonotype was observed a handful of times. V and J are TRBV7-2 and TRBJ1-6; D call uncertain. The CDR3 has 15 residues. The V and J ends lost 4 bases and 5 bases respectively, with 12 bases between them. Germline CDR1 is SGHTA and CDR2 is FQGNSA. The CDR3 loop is CASSYLGVNNSPLHF. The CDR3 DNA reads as TGTGCCAGCAGCTACCTCGGGGTTAATAATTCACCCCTCCACTTT.

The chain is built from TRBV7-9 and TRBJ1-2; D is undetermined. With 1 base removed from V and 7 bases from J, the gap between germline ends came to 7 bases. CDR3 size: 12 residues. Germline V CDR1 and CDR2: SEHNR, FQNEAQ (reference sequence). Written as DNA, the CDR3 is TGTGCCAGCAGCTTAGGGGTATGTGGCTACACCTTC. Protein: CASSLGVCGYTF.

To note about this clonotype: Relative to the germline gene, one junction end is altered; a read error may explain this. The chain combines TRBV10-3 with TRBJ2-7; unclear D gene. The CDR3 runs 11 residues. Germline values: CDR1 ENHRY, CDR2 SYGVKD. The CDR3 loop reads CTISEEHEQYF. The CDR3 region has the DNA TGTACCATCAGTGAAGAACACGAGCAGTACTTC.

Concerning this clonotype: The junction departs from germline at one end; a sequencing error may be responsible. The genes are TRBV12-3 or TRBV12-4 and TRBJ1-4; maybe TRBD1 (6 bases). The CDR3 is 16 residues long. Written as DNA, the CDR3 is TGTGCCCGCAGTTTAGGGGAACAGGGAGGGTCTGAAAAACTGTTTTTT. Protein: CARSLGEQGGSEKLFF.

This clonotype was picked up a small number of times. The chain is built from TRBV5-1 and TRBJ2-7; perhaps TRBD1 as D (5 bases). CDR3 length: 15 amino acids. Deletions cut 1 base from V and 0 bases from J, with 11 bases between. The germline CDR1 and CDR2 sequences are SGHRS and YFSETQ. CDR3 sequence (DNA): TGCGCCAGCAGCTTGAGTAAGGGGTACTCCTACGAGCAGTACTTC. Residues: CASSLSKGYSYEQYF.